The rows below give T cell receptor beta chains drawn from one sample of a study of cytomegalovirus exposure and HLA in healthy donors. TCRdb's table, derived via immunoSEQ multiplex PCR, lists solely in-frame clones and lacks some. The sample yields about 150,000 clones, over 60% seen once. Sequenced sample: PBMCs. These receptors were taken from a man in his forties in good health and CMV-seronegative. Each CDR3 is given with its conserved first and last residue. The order of the fields is D gene, J gene, V gene, clone size, CDR3 DNA, CDR3 protein. The D gene is left open where the match is weak. The size entry is marked missing in some rows and otherwise reads once, few, many or a size class.

NA	TRBJ2-6	TRBV9	NA	TGTGCCAGCAGCCATCCTCGCGGGACTCCTGGGGCCAACGTCCTGACTTTC	CASSHPRGTPGANVLTF
NA	TRBJ2-7	TRBV5-4	NA	TGTGCCACCCCGGGACTTTCTAGTGACGAGCAGTACTTC	CATPGLSSDEQYF
TRBD1	TRBJ2-7	TRBV10-3	NA	TGTGCCATCAGGCCGGGACAGGGGCCCTACGAGCAGTACTTC	CAIRPGQGPYEQYF
TRBD1	TRBJ1-1	TRBV7-3	few	TGTGCCAGCAGCTTATCGACAGGGCTGAACACTGAAGCTTTCTTT	CASSLSTGLNTEAFF
TRBD1	TRBJ1-6	TRBV30	NA	TGTGCCTGGAGTGCAGGACAGGCCCTCGGGAATTCACCCCTCCACTTT	CAWSAGQALGNSPLHF
TRBD2	TRBJ2-1	TRBV13	medium-sized	TGTGCCAGCAGCCTAGCGGGGTTGTACAATGAGCAGTTCTTC	CASSLAGLYNEQFF
TRBD1	TRBJ2-7	TRBV6-1	NA	TGTGCCAGCAGCAGACAGGGCAACTACGAGCAGTACTTC	CASSRQGNYEQYF
NA	TRBJ2-7	TRBV7-6	once	TGTGCCAGCAGCTTACAGCCGGGACAATCCTACGAGCAGTACTTC	CASSLQPGQSYEQYF
NA	TRBJ2-5	TRBV5-4	NA	TGTGCCAGCAGCTTGGAAGCGGACCAAGAGACCCAGTACTTC	CASSLEADQETQYF
NA	TRBJ2-1	TRBV27	NA	TGTGCCAGCAGTTTACTGGGGGGATACAATGAGCAGTTCTTC	CASSLLGGYNEQFF
TRBD2	TRBJ2-5	TRBV27	NA	TGTGCCACCAGCGATAGCGGGACCCAAGAGACCCAGTACTTC	CATSDSGTQETQYF
NA	TRBJ2-1	TRBV2	NA	TGTGCCAGCAGTGGTGGGAGCTCCTACAATGAGCAGTTCTTC	CASSGGSSYNEQFF
NA	TRBJ2-1	TRBV6-5	NA	TGTGCCAGCAGCGGCTTCAGGGGTGGCAATGAGCAGTTCTTC	CASSGFRGGNEQFF
NA	TRBJ2-7	TRBV7-9	NA	TGTGCCAGCAGCTCCAGGACACACCACTACGAGCAGTACTTC	CASSSRTHHYEQYF
TRBD1	TRBJ1-2	TRBV2	NA	TGTGCCAGCAAGAGTGGGACAGGGGTTTACTATGGCTACACCTTC	CASKSGTGVYYGYTF
TRBD2	TRBJ2-2	TRBV2	NA	TGTGCCAGCAGGGGACTAGTTCTTTCCGGGGAGCTGTTTTTT	CASRGLVLSGELFF
NA	TRBJ2-1	TRBV15	NA	TGTGCCACCAGCAGAGACAGGTTGAGCTCCTACAATGAGCAGTTCTTC	CATSRDRLSSYNEQFF
NA	TRBJ2-7	TRBV5-5	NA	TGTGCCAGCAGCTTGGCTACCTACGAGCAGTACTTC	CASSLATYEQYF
TRBD2	TRBJ2-7	TRBV29-1	NA	TGCAGCGTTGAGGGACTAGCGGGGGGCGAGCAGTACTTC	CSVEGLAGGEQYF
TRBD1	TRBJ1-1	TRBV15	NA	TGTGCCACCAGCAAACCCGGGACAGGGCTAAACACTGAAGCTTTCTTT	CATSKPGTGLNTEAFF
NA	TRBJ2-1	TRBV19	NA	TGTGCCAGTAGTATAACACTAGAGCCCCCCAATGAGCAGTTCTTC	CASSITLEPPNEQFF
NA	TRBJ1-4	TRBV13	NA	TGTGCCAGCAGCGATAGGGGCGGGGGGGATGAAAAACTGTTTTTT	CASSDRGGGDEKLFF
NA	TRBJ2-7	TRBV28	NA	TGTGCCAGCAGTTTTAACAGGGCTCCCTACGAGCAGTACTTC	CASSFNRAPYEQYF
NA	TRBJ1-4	TRBV18	NA	TGTGCCAGCTCACCTCTCAAGGACAGCGATAATGAAAAACTGTTTTTT	CASSPLKDSDNEKLFF
NA	TRBJ2-5	TRBV19	NA	TGTGCCAGTAGTATAGGGCACAGAGAGACCCAGTACTTC	CASSIGHRETQYF
TRBD2	TRBJ2-1	TRBV29-1	once	TGCAGCGTTGGGACTAGCGGGGGCTACAATGAGCAGTTCTTC	CSVGTSGGYNEQFF
NA	TRBJ2-6	TRBV18	NA	TGTGCCAGCTCACCAACACAGGCCTCAGCTGGGGCCAACGTCCTGACTTTC	CASSPTQASAGANVLTF
TRBD1	TRBJ2-2	TRBV5-1	NA	TGCGCCAGCAGCCTACGGACAGGGAGGCACACCGGGGAGCTGTTTTTT	CASSLRTGRHTGELFF
TRBD1	TRBJ2-1	TRBV25-1	NA	TGTGCCAGCAGTGGACAAACAGGGGGCGGGAAGTTCTTC	CASSGQTGGGKFF
NA	TRBJ1-5	TRBV19	NA	TGTGCCAGTAGTACCACAGGGTCGTCCAATCAGCCCCAGCATTTT	CASSTTGSSNQPQHF
TRBD2	TRBJ2-6	TRBV5-8	few	TGTGCCAGCAGCCTACTAGCGGGGGGGCCCCCTGGGGCCAACGTCCTGACTTTC	CASSLLAGGPPGANVLTF
NA	TRBJ1-1	TRBV19	few	TGTGCCAGTAGTATCGGACAGAACACTGAAGCTTTCTTT	CASSIGQNTEAFF
NA	TRBJ2-3	TRBV5-8	NA	TGTGCCACCTCGTGGGCTTTAAGCACAGATACGCAGTATTTT	CATSWALSTDTQYF
NA	TRBJ2-3	TRBV5-5	few	TGTGCCAGCAGCTTCGGGGATACGCAGTATTTT	CASSFGDTQYF
TRBD2	TRBJ2-1	TRBV15	NA	TGTGCCACCAGCTCCGGACCCGCGGGGGGAGTTGAGCAGTTCTTC	CATSSGPAGGVEQFF
NA	TRBJ2-1	TRBV29-1	NA	TGCAGCGTTGGGGGGCACGGGGTATACAATGAGCAGTTCTTC	CSVGGHGVYNEQFF
TRBD2	TRBJ2-1	TRBV7-8	NA	TGTGCCAGCAGCCCAAGACTAGCGGCCTACAATGAGCAGTTCTTC	CASSPRLAAYNEQFF
TRBD1	TRBJ1-5	TRBV4-2	NA	TGTGCCAGCAGCCAAGAGACAGGGGGCAATCAGCCCCAGCATTTT	CASSQETGGNQPQHF
TRBD2	TRBJ2-1	TRBV9	NA	TGTGCCAGCAGCGGCGGACTAGCTGGGGAGCAGTTCTTC	CASSGGLAGEQFF
NA	TRBJ2-3	TRBV9	NA	TGTGCCAGCACCCCCGGGGGATGGCAGAGCACAGATACGCAGTATTTT	CASTPGGWQSTDTQYF
TRBD1	TRBJ2-3	TRBV23-1	NA	TGCGCCAGCAGTCAAAATCCCCGGGACAGCAACACAGATACGCAGTATTTT	CASSQNPRDSNTDTQYF
NA	TRBJ2-1	TRBV5-1	once	TGCGCCAGCAGCTATGACATAAGCTCCTACAATGAGCAGTTCTTC	CASSYDISSYNEQFF
TRBD1	TRBJ1-5	TRBV7-9	once	TGTGCCAGCAGCCAGGGGGGAGATCAGCCCCAGCATTTT	CASSQGGDQPQHF
NA	TRBJ2-7	TRBV18	NA	TGTGCCAGCTCACCACGACAGAACTACGAGCAGTACTTC	CASSPRQNYEQYF
NA	TRBJ2-1	TRBV6-6	NA	TGTGCCAGCAGATTGAGCTTCGATGAGCAGTTCTTC	CASRLSFDEQFF
NA	TRBJ2-7	TRBV5-1	NA	TGCGCCAGCAGCTTGGGCCCCGGGACAAGGGCTTACGAGCAGTACTTC	CASSLGPGTRAYEQYF
TRBD1	TRBJ1-3	TRBV9	once	TGTGCCAGCAGCATGACAGGGGGACACTCTGGAAACACCATATATTTT	CASSMTGGHSGNTIYF